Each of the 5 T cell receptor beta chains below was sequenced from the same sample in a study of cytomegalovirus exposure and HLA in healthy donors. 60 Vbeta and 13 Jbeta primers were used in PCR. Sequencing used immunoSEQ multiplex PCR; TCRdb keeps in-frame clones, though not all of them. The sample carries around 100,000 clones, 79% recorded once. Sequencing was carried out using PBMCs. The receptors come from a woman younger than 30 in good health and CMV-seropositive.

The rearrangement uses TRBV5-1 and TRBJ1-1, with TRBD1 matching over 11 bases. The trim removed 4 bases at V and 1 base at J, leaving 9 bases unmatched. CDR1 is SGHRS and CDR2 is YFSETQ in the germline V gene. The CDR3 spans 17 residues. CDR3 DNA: TGCGCCAGCAGCCCGGACAGGGGGCAGTTCTCGAACACTGAAGCTTTCTTT. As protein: CASSPDRGQFSNTEAFF.

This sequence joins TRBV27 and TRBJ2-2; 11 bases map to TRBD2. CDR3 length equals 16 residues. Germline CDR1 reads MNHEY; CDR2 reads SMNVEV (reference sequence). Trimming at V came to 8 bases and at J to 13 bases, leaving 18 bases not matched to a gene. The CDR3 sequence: CASSLGTSGLRGGLFF. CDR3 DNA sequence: TGTGCCAGCTCCTTGGGGACTAGCGGCCTCCGGGGTGGGCTGTTTTTT.

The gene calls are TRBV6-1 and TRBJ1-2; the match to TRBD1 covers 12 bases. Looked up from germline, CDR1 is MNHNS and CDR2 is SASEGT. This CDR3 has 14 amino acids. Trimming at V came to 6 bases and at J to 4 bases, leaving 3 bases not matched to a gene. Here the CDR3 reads CASRGTGGRYGYTF. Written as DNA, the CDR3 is TGTGCCAGCAGAGGGACAGGGGGCCGCTATGGCTACACCTTC.

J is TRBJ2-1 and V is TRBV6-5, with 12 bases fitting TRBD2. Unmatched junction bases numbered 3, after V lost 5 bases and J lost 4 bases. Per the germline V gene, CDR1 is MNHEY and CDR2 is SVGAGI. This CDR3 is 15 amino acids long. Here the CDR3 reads CASSPGTSGYNEQFF. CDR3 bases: TGTGCCAGCAGTCCCGGGACTAGCGGGTACAATGAGCAGTTCTTC.

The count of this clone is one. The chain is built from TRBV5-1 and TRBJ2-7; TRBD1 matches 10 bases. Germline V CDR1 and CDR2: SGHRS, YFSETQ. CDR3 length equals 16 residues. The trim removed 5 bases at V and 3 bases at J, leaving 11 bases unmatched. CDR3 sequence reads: CASREISGTGDYEQYF. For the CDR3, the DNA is TGCGCCAGCAGAGAGATTAGCGGGACAGGGGACTACGAGCAGTACTTC.